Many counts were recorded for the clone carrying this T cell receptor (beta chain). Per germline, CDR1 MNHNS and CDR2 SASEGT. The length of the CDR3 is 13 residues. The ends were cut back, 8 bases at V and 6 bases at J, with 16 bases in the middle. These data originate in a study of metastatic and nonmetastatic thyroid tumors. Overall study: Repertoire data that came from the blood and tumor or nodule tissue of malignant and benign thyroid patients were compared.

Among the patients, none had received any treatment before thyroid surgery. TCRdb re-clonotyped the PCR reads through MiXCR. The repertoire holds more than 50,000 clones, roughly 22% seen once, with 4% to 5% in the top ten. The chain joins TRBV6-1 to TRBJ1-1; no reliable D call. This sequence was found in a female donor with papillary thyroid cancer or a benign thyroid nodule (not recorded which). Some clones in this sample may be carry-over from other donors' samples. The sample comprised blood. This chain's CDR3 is CASALGFKAEAFF. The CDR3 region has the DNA TGTGCCAGCGCCTTAGGGTTTAAAGCTGAAGCTTTCTTT.